These T cell receptor beta chains were read from a single sample in a study of blood T cell repertoires in COVID-19. Only in-frame clones appear in the TCRdb table, and some are missing; sequencing was by immunoSEQ multiplex PCR. The sample includes approximately 300,000 clones, nearly 90% seen only once; the top ten take 0.8% to 1.3%. The sequencing input was peripheral blood. The receptors shown here come from a woman between 40 and 50 years old with COVID-19, enrolled during active disease. CDR3s include the opening cysteine and the closing phenylalanine or tryptophan. The order of the fields is V gene, clone size, J gene, D gene, CDR3 protein, CDR3 DNA. D genes are given only for firm matches. Clone size is shown for a subset of rows, as once, few, many or a class of expanded clone.

TRBV18	NA	TRBJ1-1	NA	CASSSIAGKAGMNTEAFF	TGTGCCAGCTCATCGATAGCCGGGAAAGCGGGAATGAACACTGAAGCTTTCTTT
TRBV2	NA	TRBJ1-4	TRBD1	CASSRDRAEKLFF	TGTGCCAGTAGCCGGGACAGGGCTGAAAAACTGTTTTTT
TRBV9	NA	TRBJ1-2	NA	CASSVDRLVPDGYTF	TGTGCCAGCAGCGTAGACCGGTTAGTTCCTGATGGCTACACCTTC
TRBV5-1	NA	TRBJ1-1	NA	CASSPVAGNTEAFF	TGCGCCAGCAGCCCAGTGGCGGGGAACACTGAAGCTTTCTTT
TRBV7-3	NA	TRBJ2-7	TRBD1	CASSLKGQGFDEQYF	TGTGCCAGCAGCTTAAAGGGACAGGGTTTCGACGAGCAGTACTTC
TRBV28	NA	TRBJ1-4	TRBD1	CASSSTGANEKLFF	TGTGCCAGCAGTTCCACAGGGGCTAATGAAAAACTGTTTTTT
TRBV28	NA	TRBJ1-6	NA	CASSPFNSPLHF	TGTGCCAGCAGTCCATTTAATTCACCCCTCCACTTT
TRBV7-2	NA	TRBJ2-1	NA	CASSLASAPYNEQFF	TGTGCCAGCAGCCTCGCTAGCGCTCCATACAATGAGCAGTTCTTC
TRBV2	NA	TRBJ1-2	TRBD1	CASSLGQGSIHGYTF	TGTGCCAGCAGCCTGGGACAGGGAAGTATCCATGGCTACACCTTC
TRBV11-2	once	TRBJ1-6	NA	CASSSLLPRQISYNSPLHF	TGTGCCAGCAGCTCCCTCCTACCGAGACAGATCTCCTATAATTCACCCCTCCACTTT
TRBV18	once	TRBJ2-7	TRBD2	CASSPREGGGHEQYF	TGTGCCAGCTCACCTAGGGAGGGTGGAGGGCACGAGCAGTACTTC
TRBV27	NA	TRBJ1-1	NA	CASSGNRDTEAFF	TGTGCCAGCAGCGGGAACAGGGACACTGAAGCTTTCTTT
TRBV4-1	NA	TRBJ1-3	TRBD1	CASSQANLGGSSSGNTIYF	TGCGCCAGCAGCCAAGCAAACCTAGGGGGCTCCAGCTCTGGAAACACCATATATTTT
TRBV12-3/TRBV12-4	once	TRBJ2-7	NA	CASSGILNEQYF	TGTGCCAGCAGTGGTATCCTAAACGAGCAGTACTTC
TRBV18	NA	TRBJ1-1	TRBD1	CASSLYGQGALNTEAFF	TGTGCCAGCTCACTCTACGGACAGGGGGCCCTGAACACTGAAGCTTTCTTT
TRBV6-5	NA	TRBJ1-6	TRBD1	CASSYLGTAANSPLHF	TGTGCCAGCAGTTACTTAGGGACAGCGGCTAATTCACCCCTCCACTTT
TRBV27	NA	TRBJ2-5	TRBD2	CASRQGLAGPSQYF	TGTGCCAGCAGGCAAGGACTAGCGGGCCCTTCTCAGTACTTC
TRBV4-3	NA	TRBJ2-1	TRBD2	CASSQDYGTSGRHEQFF	TGCGCCAGCAGCCAAGATTACGGGACTAGCGGGAGGCATGAGCAGTTCTTC
TRBV4-3	NA	TRBJ1-5	NA	CASSQEGGRLPQHF	TGCGCCAGCAGCCAAGAGGGGGGGCGTCTGCCCCAGCATTTT
TRBV6-2/TRBV6-3	NA	TRBJ2-7	NA	CASSRDIGGYEQYF	TGTGCCAGCAGTCGGGACATCGGCGGGTACGAGCAGTACTTC
TRBV7-2	NA	TRBJ1-6	NA	CASSTGQGLNSPLHF	TGTGCCAGCAGCACGGGGCAGGGGCTTAATTCACCCCTCCACTTT
TRBV7-6	NA	TRBJ2-5	TRBD2	CASNSSGRLETQYF	TGTGCCAGCAACTCTAGCGGGAGACTCGAGACCCAGTACTTC
TRBV10-3	NA	TRBJ2-1	TRBD2	CAIGAGGSYNEQFF	TGTGCCATCGGAGCGGGAGGCTCCTACAATGAGCAGTTCTTC
TRBV7-2	NA	TRBJ1-1	NA	CASSLDAYTEAFF	TGTGCCAGCAGCTTAGACGCGTACACTGAAGCTTTCTTT
TRBV7-2	NA	TRBJ2-5	NA	CASSISSRETQYF	TGTGCCAGCAGCATTAGTAGCCGAGAGACCCAGTACTTC
TRBV28	few	TRBJ1-1	NA	CASSFPVSGPSLHMNTEAFF	TGTGCCAGCAGTTTCCCCGTCTCAGGGCCCTCCCTTCATATGAACACTGAAGCTTTCTTT
TRBV28	NA	TRBJ1-5	TRBD1	CASSGDSSINQPQHF	TGTGCCAGCAGTGGGGACAGCTCCATCAATCAGCCCCAGCATTTT
TRBV18	NA	TRBJ1-1	TRBD1	CASSPETGGTEAFF	TGTGCCAGCTCACCAGAGACAGGGGGCACTGAAGCTTTCTTT
TRBV28	NA	TRBJ1-5	NA	CASRTLGRQFYSNQPQHF	TGTGCCAGCAGGACTCTCGGGAGGCAGTTCTATAGCAATCAGCCCCAGCATTTT
TRBV19	NA	TRBJ1-1	TRBD1	CASSVDRGNTEAFF	TGTGCCAGTAGTGTCGACAGGGGGAACACTGAAGCCTTCTTT
TRBV5-4	NA	TRBJ2-1	TRBD1	CASSGTVRNEQFF	TGTGCCAGCAGCGGGACAGTTCGGAATGAGCAGTTCTTC
TRBV5-1	few	TRBJ2-7	TRBD1	CASSLAFGTGDYEQYF	TGCGCCAGCAGCTTGGCCTTCGGGACAGGGGACTACGAGCAGTACTTC
TRBV6-2/TRBV6-3	NA	TRBJ2-1	NA	CASSGSARPIYNEQFF	TGTGCCAGCAGCGGCAGCGCTCGCCCAATTTACAATGAGCAGTTCTTC
TRBV15	NA	TRBJ2-2	NA	CATSRDPLAANTGELFF	TGTGCCACCAGCAGAGATCCACTAGCTGCGAACACCGGGGAGCTGTTTTTT
TRBV7-2	NA	TRBJ2-7	NA	CASSRQWTYEQYF	TGTGCCAGCAGCAGACAGTGGACCTACGAGCAGTACTTC
TRBV4-1	NA	TRBJ1-3	NA	CASSQDGGHGGNTIYF	TGCGCCAGCAGCCAAGATGGGGGCCACGGGGGAAACACCATATATTTT
TRBV6-2/TRBV6-3	NA	TRBJ2-7	NA	CASSMGGPYEQYF	TGTGCCAGCAGCATGGGGGGACCCTACGAGCAGTACTTC
TRBV7-2	NA	TRBJ1-1	NA	CASSYNSRGTEAFF	TGTGCCAGCAGTTATAACTCCAGAGGCACTGAAGCTTTCTTT
TRBV6-2/TRBV6-3	once	TRBJ2-3	NA	CASSYTRGQTSTDTQYF	TGTGCCAGCAGTTACACGCGGGGCCAAACTAGCACAGATACGCAGTATTTT
TRBV30	NA	TRBJ1-1	TRBD1	CATPGQMNTEAFF	TGTGCCACCCCGGGACAGATGAACACTGAAGCTTTCTTT
TRBV7-2	NA	TRBJ1-4	NA	CASSLAPGGGEKLFF	TGTGCCAGCAGCTTAGCGCCCGGGGGTGGTGAAAAACTGTTTTTT
TRBV24-1	NA	TRBJ1-5	NA	CATSEDSKGPQHF	TGTGCCACCAGTGAGGACAGCAAAGGACCCCAGCATTTT
TRBV30	NA	TRBJ2-1	NA	CAWNKGQGQNEQFF	TGTGCCTGGAACAAGGGTCAGGGTCAAAATGAGCAGTTCTTC
TRBV5-4	NA	TRBJ2-1	TRBD2	CASSLFSGGGRVNEQFF	TGTGCCAGCAGCTTGTTTAGCGGGGGGGGTCGGGTCAATGAGCAGTTCTTC
TRBV7-3	NA	TRBJ2-7	TRBD2	CASSPTSGSYEQYF	TGTGCCAGCAGCCCCACTAGCGGGAGCTACGAGCAGTACTTC
TRBV4-1	NA	TRBJ2-1	NA	CASSQRVVPYNEQFF	TGCGCCAGCAGCCAACGAGTAGTCCCCTACAATGAGCAGTTCTTC
TRBV6-5	NA	TRBJ2-5	NA	CASRLQSGWQTQYF	TGTGCCAGCAGATTACAGAGCGGGTGGCAGACCCAGTACTTC
TRBV3-1/TRBV3-2	NA	TRBJ2-7	TRBD2	CASSQETSGGPPYEQYF	TGTGCCAGCAGCCAAGAGACTAGCGGGGGGCCCCCCTACGAGCAGTACTTC
TRBV2	NA	TRBJ1-1	NA	CASSSIWWGGSEAFF	TGTGCCAGCAGTTCTATCTGGTGGGGAGGGTCTGAAGCTTTCTTT
TRBV5-1	NA	TRBJ2-7	NA	CASSSNRAYEQYF	TGCGCCAGCAGCAGCAACAGGGCGTACGAGCAGTACTTC
TRBV24-1	NA	TRBJ2-3	TRBD2	CATSERGTSYTQYF	TGTGCCACCAGTGAGCGGGGGACCTCGTATACGCAGTATTTT
TRBV6-5	few	TRBJ2-7	NA	CASEGGYEQYF	TGTGCCAGCGAGGGTGGGTACGAGCAGTACTTC
TRBV27	NA	TRBJ2-2	NA	CASKTYTGELFF	TGTGCCAGCAAGACATACACCGGGGAGCTGTTTTTT
TRBV5-1	NA	TRBJ2-1	TRBD1	CASSPGQGKQQFF	TGCGCCAGCAGCCCGGGACAGGGGAAGCAGCAGTTCTTC
TRBV7-6	NA	TRBJ2-2	TRBD1	CASSGQGANTGELFF	TGTGCCAGCAGTGGACAGGGTGCGAACACCGGGGAGCTGTTTTTT